The next 14 T cell receptor beta chains were all read from a single sample in a study of tumor-infiltrating lymphocytes in primary liver carcinoma. The template, approximately 500 ng total RNA, yielded TCR beta cDNA made with a constant-region primer. Employing slightly modified ARM-PCR, three nested multiplex PCR rounds were run, and these gave rise to the TCR beta libraries. With TRBV1-TRBV30 forward primers and a C-beta reverse primer, the first two PCR rounds were run for about 10 cycles each. TCRdb reprocessed the multiplex PCR reads with MiXCR, giving one entry per CDR3 protein. The sample contains 80,000 or so distinct CDR3 sequences, 60% to 80% of which appear only once. For each extraction, RNA and DNA were obtained together from roughly 20-30 mg of unsorted bulk tissue. The sample comprised liver tumor tissue from sampling region 4. Subset denoted: tumor region T4, right-lateral pole. Every receptor here comes from a woman in her sixties with primary liver carcinoma and hepatitis B virus infection.

With respect to this clonotype: A read error is possible here, since a much larger clone lies one base away. This chain joins TRBV12-3 or TRBV12-4 and TRBJ1-5; the D gene is possibly TRBD1 (5 bases). This CDR3 comprises 16 residues. The CDR3, as DNA: TGTGCCGGCAGTTTTTTAAGGGGTGGCCAGAATCAGCCCCAGCATTTT. This gives the protein CAGSFLRGGQNQPQHF.

On this clonotype: The missing conserved phenylalanine or tryptophan at the end of this CDR3 makes a read error likely. The rearrangement joins TRBV6-1 to TRBJ2-2; 13 bases line up with TRBD2. Germline V gene lookup returns CDR1 MNHNS and CDR2 SASEGT. This CDR3 comprises 17 residues. CDR3 residues: CVSTLRLAGGRTGELFY. The CDR3 DNA reads TGTGTCAGCACCCTGAGACTAGCGGGAGGTAGGACCGGGGAGCTGTTTTAT.

Details on this clonotype: It is likely a read error, because the conserved phenylalanine at the end of the CDR3 is missing. This chain links TRBV5-5 with TRBJ2-5, with D perhaps TRBD1 or TRBD2 (5 bases each). The CDR3 has 15 residues. Germline lookup yields CDR1 SGHKS and CDR2 YYEKEE (reference sequence). V lost 2 bases, J lost 5 bases, and 16 bases lay in between. For the CDR3, the DNA is TGTGCCAGCAGCTTCGGGGCCGGGAATGGTGAGACCCAGTACTTA. As protein: CASSFGAGNGETQYL.

Worth noting for this clonotype: A read error is likely, as this CDR3 ends without the conserved phenylalanine or tryptophan. The chain uses TRBV28 and TRBJ2-7, with a weak D call TRBD1 (5 bases). This CDR3 contains 12 residues. V was trimmed by 10 bases and J by 2 bases, leaving 12 bases between them. Germline-derived CDR1 and CDR2 are MDHEN and SYDVKM. CDR3 amino acids: CATDKGTYEQYL. In DNA, the CDR3 is TGTGCCACCGATAAGGGGACCTACGAGCAGTACTTA.

With respect to this clonotype: Germline is not matched at one junction end, which may reflect a read error. V and J are TRBV6-5 and TRBJ2-2, with TRBD1 as a possible D gene (6 bases). The CDR3 sequence is 14 residues long. Germline assignment: CDR1 MNHEY and CDR2 SVGAGI. The chain's CDR3 is CASRRTWDTRELFF. CDR3 bases: TGTGCCAGCAGAAGGACTTGGGACACCCGGGAGCTGTTTTTT.

Points on this clonotype: Since no conserved phenylalanine or tryptophan closes the CDR3, a read error is the likely cause. The limits of the CDR3 on the DNA are not certain, so only TCRdb's listed CDR3 is given. This chain's CDR3 is CASSSPRGGYGCTL. V gene TRBV5-6 combines with J gene TRBJ1-2; the table's D gene call, TRBD1, was not cross checked with the DNA. Germline V gene data show CDR1 as SGHDT and CDR2 as YYEEEE. The CDR3 is 14 residues long, counting both termini.

A word on this clonotype: The conserved phenylalanine or tryptophan normally closing the CDR3 is absent here, so this likely arose from a read error. The limits of the CDR3 on the DNA are not certain, so only TCRdb's listed CDR3 is given. The chain's CDR3 is CSVAAAGAMETQCI. The chain carries TRBV29-1 and TRBJ2-5; the table's D gene call, TRBD1, was not cross checked with the DNA. From germline, CDR1 is SQVTM and CDR2 ANQGSEA. The CDR3 region is 14 residues in length, termini included.

This chain connects TRBV10-2 to TRBJ1-6; D remains ambiguous. CDR1 is WSHSY and CDR2 is SAAADI in the germline V gene. CDR3 length: 12 residues. Deletions cut 9 bases from V and 12 bases from J, with 15 bases between. CDR3 sequence: CASTSTGLPLHF. DNA of the CDR3: TGCGCCAGTACCTCGACGGGTTTACCCCTCCACTTT.

Concerning this clonotype itself: A much larger clone sits a single nucleotide away, making a read error possible. This chain uses TRBV2 with TRBJ2-1, with D possibly being TRBD1 or TRBD2 (6 bases each). This CDR3 has 13 amino acids. CDR1 and CDR2 from the germline V gene are SNHLY and FYNNEI. CDR3 sequence reads: CASNENGGTEQFF. The CDR3 DNA reads as TGTGCCAGCAATGAAAACGGGGGCACTGAGCAGTTCTTC.

With regard to this clonotype: This sequence may be a read error, since a much larger clone differs from it by one base. The chain combines TRBV5-1 with TRBJ2-5; D remains unclear. There are 13 residues in the CDR3. In germline, CDR1 is SGHRS, CDR2 YFSETQ. The chain's CDR3 is CASSLGPEETLYF. CDR3 bases: TGCGCCAGCAGCTTGGGCCCAGAAGAGACCCTGTACTTC.

The gene calls are TRBV11-2 and TRBJ2-3; unclear D gene. The V end lost 5 bases, the J end lost 4 bases, and 7 bases lay between the germline ends. This CDR3 is 12 amino acids long. CDR1 is SGHAT and CDR2 is FQNNGV in the germline V gene. The CDR3 bases are TGTGCCAGCAGCCCGGCCCCAGATACGCAGTATTTT. Amino acid sequence: CASSPAPDTQYF.

Details on this clonotype: A read error is possible here, since a much larger clone lies one base away. The CDR3 DNA follows: TGTACCAGCAGTGACGGGACAGGGGGCGAAGGCTACACCTTC. Translation gives CTSSDGTGGEGYTF. This chain uses TRBV6-4 with TRBJ1-2; 12 bases are shared with TRBD1. Looked up from germline, CDR1 is MRHNA and CDR2 is SNTAGT. This CDR3 comprises 14 residues.

Turning to this clonotype: Compared with germline, one end of the junction differs, possibly owing to a read error. This chain connects TRBV5-4 to TRBJ2-1; 15 bases are shared with TRBD2. In germline, CDR1 is SGHNT, CDR2 YYREEE (reference sequence). The CDR3 extends over 19 amino acids. DNA of the CDR3: TGTGCCAGCAGCTTGGCAGGACTAGCGGGAGGGGGCTCCTACAATGAGCAATTCTTC. Its translation: CASSLAGLAGGGSYNEQFF.

By share, this clonotype counts as medium-sized. The CDR3 here is CASSFRDRNTEAFF. CDR3 DNA sequence: TGTGCCAGCAGCTTTAGAGACAGGAACACTGAAGCTTTCTTT. This chain joins TRBV11-2 and TRBJ1-1; maybe TRBD1 (5 bases). The CDR3 consists of 14 residues. Germline CDR1 SGHAT, CDR2 FQNNGV. Trimming took off 3 bases at V and 1 base at J, with 9 bases between the two ends.